The TCR beta chain under discussion was sequenced for a study of blood T cell repertoires in COVID-19. Germline CDR1 and CDR2: MNHEY and SVGAGI. CDR3 length equals 14 residues. The V and J ends lost 6 bases and 2 bases respectively, with 14 bases between them. TCRdb's table, derived via immunoSEQ multiplex PCR, lists solely in-frame clones and lacks some. The table records about 240,000 clones, approximately 90% of them present only once. Sequencing used peripheral blood. The rearrangement joins TRBV6-5 to TRBJ2-7, with TRBD1 as a possible D gene (7 bases). The clonotype was recovered from a man aged 60 to 69 who had recovered from COVID-19. The CDR3 loop reads CASRGQGGAYEQYF. CDR3 nucleotides: TGTGCCAGCAGGGGTCAGGGGGGTGCCTACGAGCAGTACTTC.